The 13 T cell receptor beta chains presented below share a single source sample, sequenced in a study of T cell responses to AZD1222 COVID-19 vaccine. Assay used: immunoSEQ multiplex PCR; TCRdb lists only in-frame clones, some missing. The table has 90,000 or so clones, approximately 91% seen once; the top ten hold approximately 2.5%. The material was peripheral blood, obtained on day 0 of AZD1222 vaccination. The receptors here all came from an adult in good health.

The table lists this clone with a count of one. V is TRBV7-3 and J is TRBJ1-1; a weak D match, TRBD1 (5 bases). The germline CDR1 and CDR2 sequences are SGHTA and FQGTGA. V was clipped by 6 bases and J by 1 base, with 9 bases between them. The CDR3 runs 13 residues. Written as DNA, the CDR3 is TGTGCCAGCAGTGATCAGGGGAACACTGAAGCTTTCTTT. Its translation: CASSDQGNTEAFF.

This clone was found a few times. This chain links TRBV11-1 with TRBJ2-3, with TRBD1 matching 7 bases. The junction had 2 bases not matched to a gene; V was cut back by 6 bases and J by 2 bases. This CDR3 is built from 13 residues. The germline V gene has CDR1 SGHAT and CDR2 FQDESV (reference sequence). CDR3: CASRDRATDTQYF. The CDR3 DNA reads TGTGCCAGCAGAGACAGGGCCACAGATACGCAGTATTTT.

The chain has TRBV5-1 and TRBJ1-6; 7 bases fit TRBD1. Germline V CDR1 and CDR2: SGHRS, YFSETQ. This CDR3 has 15 residues. Unmatched junction bases numbered 7, after V lost 0 bases and J lost 10 bases. As DNA, the CDR3 is TGCGCCAGCAGCTTGGGACAGGGCCCATCCTCACCCCTCCACTTT. Amino acids: CASSLGQGPSSPLHF.

The gene calls are TRBV7-2 and TRBJ2-3, with 9 bases identical to TRBD1. This CDR3 is built from 18 residues. Germline CDR1 reads SGHTA; CDR2 reads FQGNSA. J gave up 2 bases and V 3 bases, and 12 bases lay outside the gene matches. The CDR3 DNA is TGTGCCAGCAGCTTGAAAAGACCGGGACAGGGAGTCACAGATACGCAGTATTTT. Translated: CASSLKRPGQGVTDTQYF.

The chain links TRBV6-2 or TRBV6-3 to TRBJ2-4, with D maybe TRBD1 (6 bases). The CDR3 is 17 amino acids. Trimming removed 0 bases from V and 0 bases from J, with 12 bases in between. Germline V gene data show CDR1 as MNHEY and CDR2 as SVGEGT. The CDR3, as DNA: TGTGCCAGCAGTTACTCGGTGACAGGTAGAGCCAAAAACATTCAGTACTTC. Translating it yields CASSYSVTGRAKNIQYF.

V gene TRBV5-1 combines with J gene TRBJ2-2; unclear D gene. V gave up 5 bases and J gave up 2 bases, with 4 bases separating them. From germline, CDR1 is SGHRS and CDR2 YFSETQ. The CDR3 loop spans 12 amino acids. The CDR3 protein is CASRSNTGELFF. CDR3 DNA sequence: TGCGCCAGCAGATCCAACACCGGGGAGCTGTTTTTT.

This chain joins TRBV6-1 and TRBJ1-5, with no clear D. The CDR3 is 14 residues long. The V gene's germline CDR1 is MNHNS and CDR2 SASEGT. Trimming shortened V by 3 bases and J by 0 bases, and 6 bases separated the two germline ends. The CDR3 sequence is CASSERDSNQPQHF. The CDR3 coding sequence is TGTGCCAGCAGTGAGCGGGATAGCAATCAGCCCCAGCATTTT.

The chain carries TRBV5-1 and TRBJ1-1, with D possibly being TRBD1 (6 bases). The length of the CDR3 is 13 residues. From germline, CDR1 is SGHRS and CDR2 YFSETQ. Trimming removed 0 bases from V and 7 bases from J, with 10 bases in between. CDR3 amino acids: CASSLGTEGEAFF. The CDR3 bases are TGCGCCAGCAGCTTGGGGACAGAGGGTGAAGCTTTCTTT.

The V call is TRBV2, the J call TRBJ1-1; 7 bases map to TRBD1. V trimming: 8 bases; J trimming: 0 bases; junction bases outside the gene matches: 3. The CDR3 has 13 amino acids. In germline, CDR1 is SNHLY, CDR2 FYNNEI. CDR3 DNA: TGTGCCAGCCTGCAGGGGGTGAACACTGAAGCTTTCTTT. Amino acids: CASLQGVNTEAFF.

The chain couples TRBV2 to TRBJ1-3; D is undetermined. The germline V gene encodes CDR1 SNHLY and CDR2 FYNNEI. V was pared by 5 bases and J by 0 bases, with 8 bases between. CDR3 length: 14 residues. This CDR3 is CASSLDYSGNTIYF. In DNA, the CDR3 is TGTGCCAGCAGTTTAGATTACTCTGGAAACACCATATATTTT.

This clone ranks as medium-sized. The CDR3 DNA is TGTGCCAGCAGTGAGGGTACAGGGGGGGAAGAGACCCAGTACTTC. It is translated as CASSEGTGGEETQYF. The chain combines TRBV6-4 with TRBJ2-5; a weak D match, TRBD1 (8 bases). This CDR3 region has 15 residues. The V gene's germline CDR1 is MRHNA and CDR2 SNTAGT. Trimming took off 3 bases at V and 3 bases at J, with 14 bases between the two ends.

The V and J genes are TRBV12-3 or TRBV12-4 and TRBJ2-1; D gene ambiguous. The CDR3 runs 11 residues. V was cut by 7 bases and J by 7 bases, with 8 bases left in between. The CDR3 coding sequence is TGTGCCAGCAACTACGATAATGAGCAGTTCTTC. Translation gives CASNYDNEQFF.

This chain links TRBV7-9 with TRBJ1-1; D not certain. Between the trimmed V and J ends, which lost 4 bases and 5 bases, there was a span of 5 bases. The germline V gene encodes CDR1 SEHNR and CDR2 FQNEAQ (reference sequence). This CDR3 has 11 residues. The CDR3 is CASSSLTEAFF. CDR3 in DNA: TGTGCCAGCAGCTCTCTAACTGAAGCTTTCTTT.